This is a list of T cell receptor beta chains from one sample in a study of blood T cell repertoires in COVID-19. TCRdb's copy holds only in-frame clones and misses some; the assay was immunoSEQ multiplex PCR. The table has about 230,000 clones, 89% seen once. The specimen was PBMCs or T cells enriched from blood (not recorded which). The receptors here all came from a woman aged 25 to 39 with acute COVID-19. Both conserved end residues are part of each CDR3. The D gene is left open where the match is weak. Clone size is shown for a subset of rows, as once, few, many or a class of expanded clone.

D gene,V gene,clone size,J gene,CDR3 DNA,CDR3 protein
TRBD2,TRBV15,NA,TRBJ2-1,TGTGCCACCAGCAAGTCGCTAGCGGGGGGTGTCTCCTACAATGAGCAGTTCTTC,CATSKSLAGGVSYNEQFF
TRBD1,TRBV28,NA,TRBJ1-6,TGTGCCAGCAGCCCGACAGGGAGGAATAATTCACCCCTCCACTTT,CASSPTGRNNSPLHF
NA,TRBV5-1,NA,TRBJ2-2,TGCGCCAGCAGCTTCCACTCAGCGGGAGGGGGACAGGGCCTCTCCGGGGAGCTGTTTTTT,CASSFHSAGGGQGLSGELFF
TRBD2,TRBV15,NA,TRBJ2-1,TGTGCCATCCAACCGGGGGGCTACAATGAGCAGTTCTTC,CAIQPGGYNEQFF
TRBD1,TRBV7-7,NA,TRBJ2-7,TGTGCCAGCAGCCGAACCGGGACAGGGGTCGACGAGCAGTACTTC,CASSRTGTGVDEQYF
TRBD1,TRBV30,NA,TRBJ1-5,TGTGCCTGGAGTGTACGGGCAGGGGGCCAGCCCCAGCATTTT,CAWSVRAGGQPQHF
NA,TRBV25-1,once,TRBJ1-1,TGTGCCAGCAGTGAATGGGTAGGGGCGAACACTGAAGCTTTCTTT,CASSEWVGANTEAFF
TRBD2,TRBV7-8,NA,TRBJ2-1,TGTGCCAGCAGCATTAGACTAGCGGCTGAGCAGTTCTTC,CASSIRLAAEQFF
NA,TRBV6-5,NA,TRBJ1-3,TGTGCCAGCAGTCCCGTGCGCTCTGGAAACACCATATATTTT,CASSPVRSGNTIYF
NA,TRBV5-1,NA,TRBJ2-1,TGCGCCAGCAGCGCAGACATCTACAATGAGCAGTTCTTC,CASSADIYNEQFF
TRBD1,TRBV4-3,NA,TRBJ1-1,TGCGCCAGCAGCGCCTACAGGGGGCGGTTGGACACTGAAGCTTTCTTT,CASSAYRGRLDTEAFF
NA,TRBV7-8,NA,TRBJ2-1,TGTGCCAGCAGCTTAACGGGGTTGGCCTACAATGAGCAGTTCTTC,CASSLTGLAYNEQFF
NA,TRBV3-1/TRBV3-2,NA,TRBJ2-6,TGTGCCAGCAGCCAGCGAGGGTTCGCTGGGGCCAACGTCCTGACTTTC,CASSQRGFAGANVLTF
NA,TRBV10-2,NA,TRBJ1-6,TGCGCCAGCAGGGAGGGGAGAAATAATTCACCCCTCCACTTT,CASREGRNNSPLHF
TRBD1,TRBV18,NA,TRBJ1-2,TGTGCCAGCTCAGGGACAGGGGTCGATGGCTACACCTTC,CASSGTGVDGYTF
TRBD1,TRBV3-1/TRBV3-2,few,TRBJ1-5,TGTGCCAGCAGCCAAGATGGGACAGGTTTTCAGCCCCAGCATTTT,CASSQDGTGFQPQHF
NA,TRBV2,NA,TRBJ2-7,TGTGCCAGCAGTCGGGACTGGGCGGGCGAGCAGTACTTC,CASSRDWAGEQYF
NA,TRBV30,NA,TRBJ1-1,TGTGCCTGGAGTGTACTTGTTCGCACTGAAGCTTTCTTT,CAWSVLVRTEAFF
TRBD2,TRBV7-2,NA,TRBJ2-7,TGTGCCAGCAGCACCCGCTCGGCGGGGGGTTACGAGCAGTACTTC,CASSTRSAGGYEQYF
TRBD2,TRBV28,NA,TRBJ2-5,TGTGCCAGCAGCGATAGGACTAGCCGGGAGACCCAGTACTTC,CASSDRTSRETQYF
TRBD1,TRBV5-1,NA,TRBJ2-6,TGCGCCAGCCGTCAGGGGGTTGTAGTTGGTTCTGGGGCCAACGTCCTGACTTTC,CASRQGVVVGSGANVLTF
TRBD1,TRBV7-2,NA,TRBJ1-4,TGTGCCAGCAGCTTCGACAGGGGAACTAATGAAAAACTGTTTTTT,CASSFDRGTNEKLFF
NA,TRBV4-1,NA,TRBJ1-6,TGCGCCAGCAGCCAAGTCGAGGGACTCTATTCACCCCTCCACTTT,CASSQVEGLYSPLHF
NA,TRBV18,NA,TRBJ2-5,TGTGCCAGCTCACCACTTCCCGGGCAAGAGACCCAGTACTTC,CASSPLPGQETQYF
TRBD2,TRBV15,NA,TRBJ2-6,TGTGCCACCAGCCCTAGCGGGGGTTCTGGGGCCAACGTCCTGACTTTC,CATSPSGGSGANVLTF
TRBD1,TRBV9,once,TRBJ2-7,TGTGCCAGCAGCCCCGGGACAGGAGCCTACGAGCAGTACTTC,CASSPGTGAYEQYF
NA,TRBV5-1,NA,TRBJ1-2,TGCGCCAGCAGTTTGTTGGGGGGGCCTAACTATGGCTACACCTTC,CASSLLGGPNYGYTF
TRBD1,TRBV5-6,once,TRBJ2-2,TGTGCCAGCACCCGCCGCGGGACAGGGTACACCGGGGAGCTGTTTTTT,CASTRRGTGYTGELFF
NA,TRBV4-1,NA,TRBJ1-2,TGCGCCAGCAGCCAAGTCGGGAACTATGGCTACACCTTC,CASSQVGNYGYTF
TRBD1,TRBV6-5,NA,TRBJ2-5,TGTGCCAGCAGCACCGGGACAGGGGAGACCCAGTACTTC,CASSTGTGETQYF
NA,TRBV6-2/TRBV6-3,NA,TRBJ1-4,TGTGCCAGCAGCCTGCTATCTCCCGGGATCCGGGGTGAAAAACTGTTTTTT,CASSLLSPGIRGEKLFF
TRBD2,TRBV9,NA,TRBJ2-2,TGTGCCAGCAGCGGACTACTAGCGGGGTTTTTTGGGGAGCTGTTTTTT,CASSGLLAGFFGELFF
NA,TRBV6-5,NA,TRBJ1-5,TGTGCCAGCAGTTCGACAGTTCGAGATCAGCCCCAGCATTTT,CASSSTVRDQPQHF
NA,TRBV7-2,NA,TRBJ1-1,TGTGCCAGCAGCTTAGAAGCAGGGTCTAACACTGAAGCTTTCTTT,CASSLEAGSNTEAFF
NA,TRBV20-1,NA,TRBJ1-4,TGCAGTGCTAGTATATTTGCAACTAATGAAAAACTGTTTTTT,CSASIFATNEKLFF
NA,TRBV12-3/TRBV12-4,NA,TRBJ1-6,TGTGCCAGCAGTCCACAGGGTTCACCCCTCCACTTT,CASSPQGSPLHF
NA,TRBV5-4,NA,TRBJ1-2,TGTGCCAGCAGCCGTGGCCGGGACTATGGCTACACCTTC,CASSRGRDYGYTF
NA,TRBV19,once,TRBJ1-2,TGTGCCAGTAGTATAGTCATCCAGGGGCCGTATGGCTACACCTTC,CASSIVIQGPYGYTF
NA,TRBV30,NA,TRBJ1-6,TGTGCCTGGAGTGTACAGGATAATTCACCCCTCCACTTT,CAWSVQDNSPLHF
NA,TRBV9,NA,TRBJ2-7,TGTGCCAGCAGCGTTGAAACAAACTCCTACGAGCAGTACTTC,CASSVETNSYEQYF
NA,TRBV11-2,NA,TRBJ1-2,TGTGCCAGCAGCCTCGGCGGCCTCTATGGCTACACCTTC,CASSLGGLYGYTF
NA,TRBV6-5,NA,TRBJ1-1,TGTGCCAGCAGTTACTCGGGCAGGTATGAAGCTTTCTTT,CASSYSGRYEAFF
NA,TRBV27,NA,TRBJ2-5,TGTGCCAGCAGCTCAGGGGTGGAGACCCAGTACTTC,CASSSGVETQYF